These T cell receptor beta chains were read from a single sample in a study of molecular identifiers for immune sequencing clone quantification. TCRdb reprocessed the PCR reads with MiXCR, giving one entry per CDR3 protein. The sample has under 350,000 distinct CDR3 sequences, under 25% seen once; the top ten hold roughly 0.7%. Input material: naive CD8+ T cells from blood, with Jurkat cell RNA spiked in. These receptors were collected from a human donor in good health. Some libraries in this study had Jurkat cell RNA spiked in. CDR3s include the opening cysteine and the closing phenylalanine or tryptophan. The order of the fields is CDR3 protein, CDR3 DNA, CDR3 length, D gene, clone size, V gene, J gene. D genes are given only for firm matches. The size of a clone is reported for some rows only, either as once, few or many, or as a class for expanded clones.

CASRTGVGEKLFF	TGTGCCAGCAGGACAGGGGTCGGGGAAAAACTGTTTTTT	13	TRBD1	few	TRBV2	TRBJ1-4
CASSLLPGTGNSGANVLTF	TGTGCCAGCAGCTTATTGCCCGGGACAGGGAACTCTGGGGCCAACGTCCTGACTTTC	19	TRBD1	few	TRBV7-2	TRBJ2-6
CASSLEQGYYEQYF	TGCGCCAGCAGCTTGGAACAGGGGTACTACGAGCAGTACTTC	14	TRBD1	few	TRBV5-1	TRBJ2-7
CASSLYKGVYEQYF	TGTGCCAGCAGCCTGTACAAGGGGGTCTACGAGCAGTACTTC	14	-	few	TRBV5-5	TRBJ2-7
CASSIGTRGRGTGELFF	TGTGCCAGTAGTATCGGTACCCGGGGCCGGGGCACCGGGGAGCTGTTTTTT	17	-	-	TRBV19	TRBJ2-2
CASSIRTSGTQYF	TGTGCCAGCAGTATACGGACTAGCGGTACGCAGTATTTT	13	TRBD2	many	TRBV27	TRBJ2-3
CASSQDRAGMGPKTQYF	TGCGCCAGCAGCCAAGATCGTGCGGGGATGGGTCCCAAGACCCAGTACTTC	17	-	many	TRBV4-3	TRBJ2-5
CASINNPLAQSKFF	TGTGCCAGCATTAACAACCCTCTAGCGCAGTCGAAGTTCTTC	14	-	few	TRBV12-3/TRBV12-4	TRBJ2-1
CASTRQGASTDTQYF	TGTGCCAGCACCCGGCAGGGGGCCTCCACAGATACGCAGTATTTT	15	TRBD1	few	TRBV2	TRBJ2-3
CASRRNRDRYEQYF	TGTGCCAGCAGACGGAACAGGGATCGGTACGAGCAGTACTTC	14	-	-	TRBV28	TRBJ2-7
CSVLTAQETQYF	TGCAGCGTGCTGACAGCGCAAGAGACCCAGTACTTC	12	-	many	TRBV29-1	TRBJ2-5
CASSGQGRIQETQYF	TGTGCCAGCAGCGGACAGGGGCGTATACAAGAGACCCAGTACTTC	15	TRBD1	few	TRBV9	TRBJ2-5
CASSPQSTGGYGYTF	TGTGCCAGCAGCCCCCAATCGACAGGGGGGTATGGCTACACCTTC	15	TRBD1	few	TRBV13	TRBJ1-2
CASSHSREKLFF	TGTGCCAGCAGCCATTCAAGAGAAAAACTGTTTTTT	12	-	many	TRBV3-1	TRBJ1-4
CASSDRALEQYF	TGTGCCAGCAGCGACCGCGCCCTCGAGCAATACTTC	12	-	-	TRBV5-6	TRBJ2-7
CASSLGGYGYAF	TGTGCCAGCAGCTTAGGAGGATATGGCTACGCCTTC	12	-	-	TRBV7-9	TRBJ1-2
CASTGGLTAFF	TGTGCCAGCACCGGAGGACTGACAGCTTTCTTT	11	-	many	TRBV7-9	TRBJ1-1
CSVEGQGRDNEQFF	TGCAGCGTTGAGGGACAGGGGAGGGACAATGAGCAGTTCTTC	14	TRBD1	few	TRBV29-1	TRBJ2-1
CASTSQGPDEQFF	TGTGCCAGCACTAGCCAGGGACCCGATGAGCAGTTCTTC	13	-	few	TRBV6-2/TRBV6-3	TRBJ2-1
CASSLDRRTGNTIYF	TGTGCCAGCAGCTTAGATCGCAGGACTGGAAACACCATATATTTT	15	-	many	TRBV7-6	TRBJ1-3
CASSYLENTEAFF	TGTGCCAGCAGCTATTTGGAGAACACTGAAGCTTTCTTT	13	-	-	TRBV12-3/TRBV12-4	TRBJ1-1
CASSRQHHRLSNEKLFF	TGTGCCAGCAGCCGGCAGCACCACCGGCTTTCTAATGAAAAACTGTTTTTT	17	-	many	TRBV7-2	TRBJ1-4
CASSEEPHRVSSYEQYF	TGTGCCAGCAGTGAAGAGCCCCACAGGGTAAGCTCCTACGAGCAGTACTTC	17	-	few	TRBV6-1	TRBJ2-7
CASTEGGPEKLFF	TGTGCCAGCACCGAAGGAGGCCCGGAAAAACTGTTTTTT	13	-	few	TRBV3-1	TRBJ1-4
CATAPSHSYEQYF	TGTGCCACCGCCCCTTCGCACTCCTACGAGCAGTACTTC	13	-	few	TRBV19	TRBJ2-7
CASSELGGALYEQYF	TGTGCCAGCAGTGAATTAGGGGGCGCGCTCTACGAGCAGTACTTC	15	TRBD1	many	TRBV25-1	TRBJ2-7
CASSEEVEAFF	TGTGCCAGCTCGGAGGAGGTTGAAGCTTTCTTT	11	-	few	TRBV12-3/TRBV12-4	TRBJ1-1
CASTISGGLPYEQYF	TGTGCCAGCACCATTAGCGGGGGCCTACCCTACGAGCAGTACTTC	15	TRBD2	few	TRBV27	TRBJ2-7
CASSWDTGYEQYF	TGTGCCAGCAGCTGGGACACAGGCTACGAGCAGTACTTC	13	-	-	TRBV11-2	TRBJ2-7
CASRDVGEQYF	TGTGCCAGCAGGGACGTGGGGGAGCAGTACTTC	11	-	few	TRBV7-9	TRBJ2-7
CASSLASGVLKNIQYF	TGTGCCAGCAGTTTGGCGTCAGGGGTTTTAAAAAACATTCAGTACTTC	16	-	-	TRBV12-3/TRBV12-4	TRBJ2-4
CASSLGRNNEKLFF	TGTGCCAGCAGCTTGGGGCGGAATAATGAAAAACTGTTTTTT	14	-	many	TRBV5-4	TRBJ1-4
CASSQDPTGLDTEAFF	TGCGCCAGCAGCCAAGATCCTACAGGGTTGGACACTGAAGCTTTCTTT	16	-	many	TRBV4-1	TRBJ1-1
CAWSVGYSNQPQHF	TGTGCCTGGAGTGTCGGTTATAGCAATCAGCCCCAGCATTTT	14	-	-	TRBV30	TRBJ1-5
CASSPPFLGASAKKSTDTQYF	TGTGCCAGCAGCCCCCCTTTCCTGGGGGCTAGCGCTAAGAAGAGCACAGATACGCAGTATTTT	21	-	few	TRBV7-9	TRBJ2-3
CATSSYRSTGELFF	TGTGCCACCAGTAGTTACAGGAGCACCGGGGAGCTGTTTTTT	14	-	many	TRBV24-1	TRBJ2-2
CASSFGFPGRQPQHF	TGTGCCAGCAGTTTTGGGTTCCCGGGTCGTCAGCCCCAGCATTTT	15	-	-	TRBV28	TRBJ1-5
CASSVRTSSTDTQYF	TGTGCCAGCAGCGTTCGAACCTCTAGCACAGATACGCAGTATTTT	15	-	many	TRBV9	TRBJ2-3
CASSLSFRDRGLDEQYF	TGTGCCAGCAGCTTAAGTTTTCGCGACAGGGGGCTGGACGAGCAGTACTTC	17	TRBD1	-	TRBV11-1	TRBJ2-7
CSARDRAGAGNTIYF	TGCAGTGCTAGAGATCGAGCAGGGGCTGGAAACACCATATATTTT	15	-	-	TRBV20-1	TRBJ1-3
CSARDLDGGLSVAFF	TGCAGTGCTAGAGATCTTGACGGAGGTTTGAGTGTAGCTTTCTTT	15	-	many	TRBV20-1	TRBJ1-1
CSARDRVSYEQYF	TGCAGTGCTAGAGACAGGGTTTCCTACGAGCAGTACTTC	13	-	many	TRBV20-1	TRBJ2-7
CASRGEGVMGNQPQHF	TGTGCCAGCAGAGGAGAGGGGGTAATGGGCAATCAGCCCCAGCATTTT	16	-	many	TRBV12-3/TRBV12-4	TRBJ1-5
CASSVTGMDQPQHF	TGTGCCAGCAGCGTTACAGGGATGGATCAGCCCCAGCATTTT	14	-	many	TRBV7-9	TRBJ1-5
CASSFWGGLAGVHNEQFF	TGTGCCAGCAGCTTTTGGGGGGGCCTAGCGGGAGTCCACAATGAGCAGTTCTTC	18	TRBD2	many	TRBV7-2	TRBJ2-1
CASSLRLSTDTQYF	TGTGCCAGCAGTTTAAGGCTAAGCACAGATACGCAGTATTTT	14	-	-	TRBV12-3/TRBV12-4	TRBJ2-3
CAGSTLNINRGRGNQPQHF	TGTGCCGGCAGCACTTTGAATATAAACAGGGGGCGAGGCAATCAGCCCCAGCATTTT	19	TRBD1	-	TRBV5-6	TRBJ1-5
CASSLGTNTEAFF	TGTGCCAGCAGTTTAGGCACAAACACTGAAGCTTTCTTT	13	-	many	TRBV12-3/TRBV12-4	TRBJ1-1
CASSFSLSNEKLFF	TGTGCCAGCAGCTTTTCACTGAGTAATGAAAAACTGTTTTTT	14	-	many	TRBV7-9	TRBJ1-4